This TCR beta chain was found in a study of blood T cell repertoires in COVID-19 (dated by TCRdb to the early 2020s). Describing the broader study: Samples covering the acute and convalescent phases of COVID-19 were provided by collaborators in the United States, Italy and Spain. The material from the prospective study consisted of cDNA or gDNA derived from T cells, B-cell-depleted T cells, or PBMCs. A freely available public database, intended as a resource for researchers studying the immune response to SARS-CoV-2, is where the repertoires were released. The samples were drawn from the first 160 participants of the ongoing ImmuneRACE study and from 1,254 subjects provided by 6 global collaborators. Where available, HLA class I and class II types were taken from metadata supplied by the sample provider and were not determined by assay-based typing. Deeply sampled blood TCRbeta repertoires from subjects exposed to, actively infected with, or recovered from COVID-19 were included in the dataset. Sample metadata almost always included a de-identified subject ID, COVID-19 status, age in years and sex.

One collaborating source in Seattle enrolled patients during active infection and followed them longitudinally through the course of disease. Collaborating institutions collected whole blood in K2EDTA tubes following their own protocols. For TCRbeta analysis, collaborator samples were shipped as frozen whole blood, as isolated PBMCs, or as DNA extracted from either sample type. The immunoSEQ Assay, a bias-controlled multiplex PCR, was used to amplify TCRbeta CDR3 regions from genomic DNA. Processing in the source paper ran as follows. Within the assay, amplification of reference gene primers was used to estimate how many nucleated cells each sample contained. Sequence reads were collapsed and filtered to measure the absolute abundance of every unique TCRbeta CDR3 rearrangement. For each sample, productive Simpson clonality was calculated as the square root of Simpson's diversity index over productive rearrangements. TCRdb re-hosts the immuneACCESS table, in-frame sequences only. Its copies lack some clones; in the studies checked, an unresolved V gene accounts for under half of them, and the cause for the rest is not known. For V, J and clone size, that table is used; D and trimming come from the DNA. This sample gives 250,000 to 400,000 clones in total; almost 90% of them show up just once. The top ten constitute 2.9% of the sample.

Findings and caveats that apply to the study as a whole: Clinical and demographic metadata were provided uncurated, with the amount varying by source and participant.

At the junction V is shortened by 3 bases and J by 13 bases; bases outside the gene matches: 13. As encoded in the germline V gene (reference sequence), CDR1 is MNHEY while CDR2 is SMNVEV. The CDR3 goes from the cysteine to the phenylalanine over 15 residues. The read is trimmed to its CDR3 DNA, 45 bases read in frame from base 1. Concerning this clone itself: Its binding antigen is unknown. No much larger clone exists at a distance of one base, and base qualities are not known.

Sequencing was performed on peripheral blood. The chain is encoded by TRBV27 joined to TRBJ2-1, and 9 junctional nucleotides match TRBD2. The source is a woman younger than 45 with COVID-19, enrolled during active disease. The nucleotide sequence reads TGTGCCAGCAGTTTTGAACTAGCGGGTGCCTTCCAACAGTTCTTC. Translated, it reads CASSFELAGAFQQFF.